Below are 27 T cell receptor beta chains sequenced from a single sample in a study of T cells after yellow fever vaccination. TCRdb fed the 5' RACE reads into MiXCR, producing one record per CDR3 protein. The sample yields approximately 250,000 distinct CDR3 sequences, 6.7% seen once. The specimen comprised CD4+ T cells sorted from PBMCs, sampled on the day of the yellow fever booster vaccination. All receptors derive from a man between 25 and 39 years old who received the YFV17D yellow fever vaccine.

The chain joins TRBV6-5 to TRBJ1-2; 8 bases fit TRBD1. Unmatched junction bases numbered 9, after V lost 2 bases and J lost 1 base. CDR1 and CDR2 (germline): MNHEY, SVGAGI. The CDR3 is 17 amino acids. CDR3 sequence reads: CASSYQARTGHNYGYTF. The CDR3 DNA follows: TGTGCCAGCAGTTACCAAGCGCGGACAGGGCATAACTATGGCTACACCTTC.

The table lists this clonotype with a few counts. The chain recombines TRBV6-5 with TRBJ2-7; TRBD2 aligns across 8 bases. Germline values: CDR1 MNHEY, CDR2 SVGAGI. The CDR3 is 17 residues long. V shed 4 bases and J 0 bases; nucleotides not matched to a gene: 11. CDR3 region: CASSFLTSERHSYEQYF. The CDR3 region has the DNA TGTGCCAGCAGTTTCCTGACTAGCGAGAGGCACTCCTACGAGCAGTACTTC.

This clonotype was counted a few times. V usage is TRBV7-2 and J usage is TRBJ2-5; 10 nucleotides align to TRBD2. After removal of 8 bases from V and 9 bases from J, the junction contained 9 bases not matched to a gene. Per the germline V gene, CDR1 is SGHTA and CDR2 is FQGNSA. This CDR3 has 13 residues. The CDR3 DNA sequence: TGTGCCAGCCGACGACTAGCGGGTGCGCCCCAGTACTTC. Amino acid sequence: CASRRLAGAPQYF.

This clonotype was seen repeatedly, ten times or more. This rearrangement joins TRBV5-1 to TRBJ1-1, with D unclear. Deletions cut 2 bases from V and 0 bases from J, with 11 bases between. Germline CDR1 is SGHRS and CDR2 is YFSETQ. The CDR3 loop spans 15 amino acids. The CDR3 spells CASSFVSQMNTEAFF. The CDR3 DNA reads as TGCGCCAGCAGCTTCGTTTCACAGATGAACACTGAAGCTTTCTTT.

This clonotype was counted between two and nine times. This chain connects TRBV19 to TRBJ2-7; the D gene is possibly TRBD2 (6 bases). The CDR3 extends over 15 amino acids. Trimming shortened V by 6 bases and J by 3 bases, and 18 bases separated the two germline ends. CDR1 and CDR2 (germline): LNHDA, SQIVND (reference sequence). CDR3 sequence reads: CASRPPGTAFYEQYF. In DNA, the CDR3 is TGTGCCAGTAGACCCCCCGGGACTGCCTTCTACGAGCAGTACTTC.

This clonotype was seen repeatedly, ten times or more. V usage is TRBV7-3 and J usage is TRBJ2-2; 8 nucleotides align to TRBD2. The V gene's germline CDR1 is SGHTA and CDR2 FQGTGA. CDR3 size: 14 residues. V lost 6 bases, J lost 5 bases, and 5 bases stayed unmatched. The CDR3 protein is CASRSGSGTGELFF. The CDR3, as DNA: TGTGCCAGCAGGAGCGGGAGTGGTACCGGGGAGCTGTTTTTT. The full variable domain, in which reference TRBV7-3 and TRBJ2-2 provide the parts outside the CDR3, is GAGVSQTPSNKVTEKGKYVELRCDPISGHTALYWYRQSLGQGPEFLIYFQGTGAADDSGLPNDRFFAVRPEGSVSTLKIQRTERGDSAVYLCASRSGSGTGELFFGEGSRLTVL.

A few counts support this clonotype. The rearrangement uses TRBV24-1 and TRBJ2-1, with D perhaps TRBD2 (6 bases). The CDR3 runs 16 residues. V was cut by 0 bases and J by 7 bases, with 15 bases left in between. The germline V gene encodes CDR1 KGHDR and CDR2 SFDVKD. The CDR3 DNA is TGTGCCACCAGTGATTTGCTCGGGACTCGCCTAAATGAGCAGTTCTTC. This sequence encodes CATSDLLGTRLNEQFF.

Turning to this clonotype: The junction departs from the called germline gene at one end, perhaps through a read error. V is TRBV20-1 and J is TRBJ1-5; a possible D gene is TRBD1 (6 bases). The CDR3 contains 10 residues. Per the germline V gene, CDR1 is DFQATT and CDR2 is SNEGSKA (reference sequence). DNA of the CDR3: TGCTGCTTCGGGGGCGAGGCCCAGCACTTT. This sequence encodes CCFGGEAQHF.

This clonotype was counted between two and nine times. The CDR3 coding sequence is TGCAGTGCTAGAAACCCAGGGACGGCGGGAAACGAGCAGTACTTC. It codes for CSARNPGTAGNEQYF. The chain recombines TRBV20-1 with TRBJ2-7, with D possibly matching TRBD2 (6 bases). V was cut by 2 bases and J by 5 bases, with 19 bases left in between. CDR1 and CDR2 from the germline V gene are DFQATT and SNEGSKA (reference sequence). The CDR3 length is 15 residues.

The chain couples TRBV7-8 to TRBJ2-5; 7 nucleotides match TRBD1. Germline loops: CDR1 SGHVS, CDR2 FQNEAQ. Trimming took 1 base from V and 3 from J; bases not matched to a gene: 8. The CDR3 is 16 amino acids. The CDR3: CASSLGLDRTEETQYF. In DNA, the CDR3 is TGTGCCAGCAGCTTAGGCTTGGACAGGACAGAAGAGACCCAGTACTTC.

This clonotype has only a few counts. The chain has TRBV5-1 and TRBJ1-4; unclear D gene. The CDR3 has 13 residues. Germline V lookup: CDR1 SGHRS, CDR2 YFSETQ. Trimming shortened V by 4 bases and J by 4 bases, and 8 bases separated the two germline ends. CDR3: CASSLDLNEKLFF. The CDR3, as DNA: TGCGCCAGCAGCCTAGACCTTAATGAAAAACTGTTTTTT.

V usage is TRBV30 and J usage is TRBJ2-5; possible D gene TRBD2, 6 bases. V lost 0 bases and J lost 4, with 12 bases in between. This CDR3 comprises 14 residues. Germline V gene data show CDR1 as GTSNPN and CDR2 as SVGIG (reference sequence). The CDR3: CAWSVGGTGETQYF. DNA for the CDR3: TGTGCCTGGAGTGTTGGCGGGACTGGAGAGACCCAGTACTTC.

The chain couples TRBV7-2 to TRBJ2-1; TRBD2 matches 11 bases. V trimming: 4 bases; J trimming: 10 bases; junction bases outside the gene matches: 0. The CDR3 has 12 amino acids. Germline V gene data show CDR1 as SGHTA and CDR2 as FQGNSA. The CDR3 region is CASSWTSGEQFF. CDR3 DNA sequence: TGTGCCAGCAGCTGGACTAGCGGGGAGCAGTTCTTC.

This clonotype was counted ten times or more. The V gene is TRBV20-1, the J gene TRBJ2-7; no firm D call. Per the germline V gene, CDR1 is DFQATT and CDR2 is SNEGSKA (reference sequence). Trimming left V 1 base short and J 1 base short, with 17 bases between. The CDR3 consists of 16 residues. Here the CDR3 DNA reads TGCAGTGCTAGAGGTGTGGGGAACCTTGGGTCCTACGAGCAGTACTTC. This encodes CSARGVGNLGSYEQYF.

The gene calls are TRBV6-5 and TRBJ2-4; D might be TRBD2 (7 bases). V was shortened by 5 bases and J by 7 bases, with 18 bases between the two germline ends. Germline CDR1 and CDR2: MNHEY and SVGAGI. The CDR3 covers 15 residues. The CDR3 DNA is TGTGCCAGCAGTAACCTCGGGGGGCGATTGAACATTCAGTACTTC. Protein sequence: CASSNLGGRLNIQYF.

This clonotype was seen a handful of times. V and J are TRBV5-1 and TRBJ2-1; 8 bases are shared with TRBD2. The CDR3 has 16 amino acids. V was pared by 0 bases and J by 9 bases, with 11 bases of the junction left unmatched. From germline, CDR1 is SGHRS and CDR2 YFSETQ. The CDR3 region is CASSLAGTRGIGEQFF. CDR3 bases: TGCGCCAGCAGCTTGGCCGGGACTAGGGGAATTGGTGAGCAGTTCTTC.

The chain combines TRBV12-3 or TRBV12-4 with TRBJ2-2; D is ambiguous. The CDR3 extends over 13 amino acids. The V gene lost 5 bases and the J gene lost 4 bases, with 8 bases spanning the gap. CDR3 DNA sequence: TGTGCCAGCAGTAAAGACCCCACCGGGGAGCTGTTTTTT. It translates to CASSKDPTGELFF.

This clonotype was seen more than once but under ten times. The CDR3 protein is CAISTGGRLYNEQFF. The DNA of the CDR3 is TGTGCCATCAGTACAGGGGGCCGCCTTTACAATGAGCAGTTCTTC. This sequence joins TRBV10-3 and TRBJ2-1, with 9 nucleotides matching TRBD1. Per germline, CDR1 ENHRY and CDR2 SYGVKD. V was clipped by 5 bases and J by 4 bases; unmatched bases: 6. This CDR3 contains 15 residues.

This clonotype appeared once. This chain joins TRBV14 and TRBJ2-5, with D tentatively TRBD2 (6 bases). The CDR3 spans 16 residues. Germline CDR1 reads SGHDN; CDR2 reads FVKESK. This CDR3 is CGSTRDSRYGVETQYF. The CDR3 DNA sequence: TGTGGCTCAACCCGGGACTCTCGGTATGGTGTCGAGACCCAGTACTTC.

This clonotype was recorded many times. This chain joins TRBV7-2 and TRBJ2-5, with 10 bases matching TRBD1. CDR3 length: 14 amino acids. Germline V CDR1 and CDR2: SGHTA, FQGNSA. Germline trimming cut 5 bases from V and 4 bases from J; bases unmatched to any gene: 4. CDR3 DNA: TGTGCCAGCAGCCGACAGGGGGCGGGAGAGACCCAGTACTTC. The encoded protein is CASSRQGAGETQYF.

This clonotype was counted many times. V usage is TRBV5-6 and J usage is TRBJ2-1; TRBD1 is a possible D gene (5 bases). This CDR3 contains 13 residues. Germline values: CDR1 SGHDT, CDR2 YYEEEE. V was pared by 3 bases and J by 8 bases, with 12 bases between. The CDR3 sequence: CASSYAKGDEQFF. In DNA, the CDR3 is TGTGCCAGCAGCTACGCTAAAGGGGATGAGCAGTTCTTC.

This clonotype was observed many times. The gene calls are TRBV7-2 and TRBJ2-1; unclear D gene. Trimming removed 8 bases from V and 4 bases from J, with 9 bases in between. CDR3 length: 12 amino acids. The germline V gene encodes CDR1 SGHTA and CDR2 FQGNSA. This CDR3 reads CASGLGYNEQFF. DNA for the CDR3: TGTGCCAGCGGATTGGGGTACAATGAGCAGTTCTTC. The complete variable domain, with remaining parts taken from reference TRBV7-2 and TRBJ2-1, reads GAGVSQSPSNKVTEKGKDVELRCDPISGHTALYWYRQSLGQGLEFLIYFQGNSAPDKSGLPSDRFSAERTGGSVSTLTIQRTQQEDSAVYLCASGLGYNEQFFGPGTRLTVL.

This clonotype was observed many times. The chain combines TRBV12-3 or TRBV12-4 with TRBJ1-5, with no clear D. This CDR3 contains 12 residues. V lost 7 bases and J lost 2, with 6 bases in between. The CDR3 DNA reads as TGTGCCAGCACTCAAGGCAATCAGCCCCAGCATTTT. This sequence encodes CASTQGNQPQHF.

This clonotype was found a few times. The chain carries TRBV7-8 and TRBJ2-1; 9 nucleotides line up with TRBD1. This CDR3 region has 15 residues. Trimming at V came to 6 bases and at J to 2 bases, leaving 5 bases not matched to a gene. From germline, CDR1 is SGHVS and CDR2 FQNEAQ. CDR3: CASSFGTGTYNEQFF. In DNA, the CDR3 is TGTGCCAGCAGTTTCGGGACAGGGACCTACAATGAGCAGTTCTTC.

This clonotype was picked up many times. This chain uses TRBV4-3 with TRBJ2-7; D ambiguous. The CDR3 covers 12 residues. The germline V gene has CDR1 LGHNA and CDR2 YSLEER. V dropped 0 bases and J dropped 5 bases, with 5 bases sitting between them. The CDR3 spells CASSQDGDEQYF. CDR3 sequence (DNA): TGCGCCAGCAGCCAAGATGGGGACGAGCAGTACTTC.

The chain recombines TRBV5-1 with TRBJ1-2; the match to TRBD1 covers 7 bases. Unmatched junction bases numbered 6, after V lost 2 bases and J lost 2 bases. There are 15 residues in the CDR3. Germline CDR1 reads SGHRS; CDR2 reads YFSETQ. CDR3 in amino acids: CASSLMTGWNYGYTF. The CDR3 region has the DNA TGCGCCAGCAGCTTAATGACAGGGTGGAACTATGGCTACACCTTC.

This clonotype was recorded many times. The chain uses TRBV5-1 and TRBJ2-1; no reliable D call. This CDR3 is built from 16 residues. V lost 1 base, J lost 4 bases, and 15 bases lay in between. Germline lookup yields CDR1 SGHRS and CDR2 YFSETQ. For the CDR3, the DNA is TGCGCCAGCAGCTTGAAACAACCCTCGCCTTACAATGAGCAGTTCTTC. Amino acid sequence: CASSLKQPSPYNEQFF.